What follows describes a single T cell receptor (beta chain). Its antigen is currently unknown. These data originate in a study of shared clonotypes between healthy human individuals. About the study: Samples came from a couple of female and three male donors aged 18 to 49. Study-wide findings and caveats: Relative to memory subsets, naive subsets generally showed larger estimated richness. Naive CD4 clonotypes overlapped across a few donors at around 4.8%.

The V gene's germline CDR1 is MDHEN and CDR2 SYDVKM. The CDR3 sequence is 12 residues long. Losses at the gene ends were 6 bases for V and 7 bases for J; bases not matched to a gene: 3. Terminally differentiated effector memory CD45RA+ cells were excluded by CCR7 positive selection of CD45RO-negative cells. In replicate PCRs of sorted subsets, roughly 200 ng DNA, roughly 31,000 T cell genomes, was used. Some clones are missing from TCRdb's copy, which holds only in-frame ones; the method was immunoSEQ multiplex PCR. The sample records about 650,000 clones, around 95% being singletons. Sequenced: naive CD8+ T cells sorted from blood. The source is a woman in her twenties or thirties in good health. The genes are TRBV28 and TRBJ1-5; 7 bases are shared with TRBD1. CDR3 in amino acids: CASRTGYQPQHF. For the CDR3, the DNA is TGTGCCAGCAGGACAGGGTACCAGCCCCAGCATTTT.